What follows are 27 T cell receptor beta chains derived from one specimen sequenced in a study of blood T cells in healthy people across ages. Using a J-beta primer mix together with a sample-barcoded 5' primer, a second PCR was run for about 6 to 11 cycles. One entry per CDR3 protein, called by TCRdb with MiXCR from the 5' RACE reads. This sample carries under 1,000,000 distinct CDR3 sequences, 35% to 50% of them seen once, and the ten largest clones take around 18%. Sample: blood. The receptors stem from a man older than 75 in good health.

This chain joins TRBV7-9 and TRBJ2-3; the D gene is possibly TRBD2 (6 bases). Germline CDR1 reads SEHNR; CDR2 reads FQNEAQ (reference sequence). V was shortened by 1 base and J by 8 bases, with 13 bases between the two germline ends. The CDR3 runs 14 residues. The CDR3 DNA follows: TGTGCCAGCAGCTTAGATGCTAGCGTCGGTACGCAGTATTTT. This codes for CASSLDASVGTQYF.

This CDR3 reads CASSLEQHEQYF. In nucleotides, the CDR3 is TGTGCCAGCAGCTTAGAACAGCACGAGCAGTACTTC. The rearrangement links TRBV7-9 to TRBJ2-4; D call uncertain. The DNA end is more similar to TRBJ2-7, so the J call may be wrong. The CDR3 is made up of 12 amino acids. Germline CDR1 reads SEHNR; CDR2 reads FQNEAQ (reference sequence).

A few counts support this clonotype. The chain is built from TRBV12-3 or TRBV12-4 and TRBJ1-4; D possibly corresponds to TRBD1 (6 bases). Deletions cut 1 base from V and 5 bases from J, with 8 bases between. The length of the CDR3 is 14 residues. The CDR3 DNA reads as TGTGCCAGCAGTTTAGGGGGGCTCAATGAAAAACTGTTTTTT. Translated, it gives CASSLGGLNEKLFF.

The chain couples TRBV5-1 to TRBJ2-5, with 10 bases lining up with TRBD2. The germline gives CDR1 SGHRS, CDR2 YFSETQ. The length of the CDR3 is 16 residues. V dropped 7 bases and J dropped 0; count of bases not matched to a gene: 9. The CDR3 is CASRTSGTAYQETQYF. In DNA form, the CDR3 reads TGCGCCAGCCGGACTAGCGGAACTGCATACCAAGAGACCCAGTACTTC.

The sample holds a few counts of this clonotype. The V call is TRBV7-9, the J call TRBJ2-7, with TRBD1 matching 7 bases. The J call is uncertain, as TRBJ2-5 better fits the DNA end. The CDR3 length is 14 residues. The V gene's germline CDR1 is SEHNR and CDR2 FQNEAQ (reference sequence). In nucleotides, the CDR3 is TGTGCCAGCAGCCCAGGACAGGCCGGGGTGACCCAGTACTTC. Translating gives CASSPGQAGVTQYF.

Here the CDR3 DNA reads TGCAGTGCCAGTAGTGGCGGGAGGGACACCGGGGAGCTGTTTTTT. Protein: CSASSGGRDTGELFF. The chain uses TRBV20-1 and TRBJ2-2; 9 nucleotides agree with TRBD2. The V segment lost 6 bases and the J segment 3 bases; nucleotides outside the gene matches: 8. The CDR3 contains 15 residues. Per the germline V gene, CDR1 is DFQATT and CDR2 is SNEGSKA (reference sequence).

This clonotype was observed many times. A much larger clone differs from this one at a single base, so this may be a read error. V is TRBV7-3 and J is TRBJ2-1; no firm D call. Germline CDR1 reads SGHTA; CDR2 reads FQGTGA. Trimming stripped 5 bases from V and 11 bases from J, with 19 bases between. The length of the CDR3 is 14 residues. CDR3 region: CASSVSTGAFKQFF. As DNA, the CDR3 is TGTGCCAGCAGCGTAAGTACTGGTGCCTTTAAGCAGTTCTTC.

In regard to this clonotype: Sequence at one end of the junction differs from germline and may be a read error. The chain couples TRBV9 to TRBJ2-3, with a tentative D call TRBD2 (6 bases). Looked up from germline, CDR1 is SGDLS and CDR2 is YYNGEE. This CDR3 region has 17 residues. Written as DNA, the CDR3 is TGTGCCAGCAGCGTAGGCCCCGGGCGCCGGAGGGGAGATACGCGGTATTTT. This sequence encodes CASSVGPGRRRGDTRYF.

This chain connects TRBV20-1 to TRBJ2-1; 7 bases are shared with TRBD1. TRBJ2-7 explains the end of the DNA better; the J call may be wrong. CDR3 size: 12 residues. Germline CDR1 reads DFQATT; CDR2 reads SNEGSKA (reference sequence). This chain's CDR3 is CSASNRGLEQYF. CDR3 coding DNA: TGCAGTGCTAGTAACAGGGGTCTCGAGCAGTACTTC.

CDR3 loop: CASRGYRVFYGYTF. CDR3 bases: TGTGCCAGCAGAGGCTACAGGGTTTTCTATGGCTACACCTTC. The chain uses TRBV2 and TRBJ1-2, with D possibly matching TRBD1 (6 bases). In germline, CDR1 is SNHLY, CDR2 FYNNEI. Trimming removed 6 bases from V and 4 bases from J, with 15 bases in between. This CDR3 contains 14 residues.

V usage is TRBV12-3 or TRBV12-4 and J usage is TRBJ1-4; D unresolved. The CDR3 runs 14 residues. Trimming removed 6 bases from V and 4 bases from J, with 12 bases in between. As DNA, the CDR3 is TGTGCCAGCAGAGACCGGTCACTTAATGAAAAACTGTTTTTT. Amino acids: CASRDRSLNEKLFF.

This clonotype was seen a handful of times. The rearrangement links TRBV7-2 to TRBJ2-7, with 9 bases lining up with TRBD1. The CDR3 runs 13 residues. The trim removed 8 bases at V and 4 bases at J, leaving 6 bases unmatched. Germline values: CDR1 SGHTA, CDR2 FQGNSA. The CDR3 nucleotides read TGTGCCAGCCGAGGACAGGGGCATTACGAGCAGTACTTC. Amino acid sequence: CASRGQGHYEQYF.

This clonotype was detected only a few times. The chain carries TRBV9 and TRBJ2-5, with TRBD2 matching over 10 bases. Per the germline V gene, CDR1 is SGDLS and CDR2 is YYNGEE. With V trimmed by 1 base and J by 11 bases, 11 bases remained unmatched. The CDR3 loop spans 15 amino acids. The CDR3 DNA reads TGTGCCAGCAGCGTACTAGCGGGAGTCAAGGATGAGCAGTACTTC. Protein sequence: CASSVLAGVKDEQYF.

The chain combines TRBV30 with TRBJ2-6; 7 positions match TRBD1. V lost 2 bases and J lost 3; bases outside the gene matches: 7. Germline V gene sequence: CDR1 GTSNPN, CDR2 SVGIG (reference sequence). The CDR3 runs 16 residues. The CDR3 DNA reads TGTGCCTGGAGTAGAGGACAGGTTGGTGGGGCCAACGTCCTGACTTTC. Its protein product is CAWSRGQVGGANVLTF.

The rearrangement joins TRBV25-1 to TRBJ2-7; no clear D gene. The CDR3 runs to 12 residues. Germline lookup yields CDR1 MGHDK and CDR2 SYGVNS. V shed 6 bases and J shed 6 bases, with 12 bases lying between them. The CDR3 is CASSPSWGEQYF. The CDR3 nucleotides are TGTGCCAGCAGCCCTTCGTGGGGCGAGCAGTACTTC.

The V and J genes are TRBV3-1 and TRBJ2-1, with D unclear. The CDR3 length is 13 residues. Trimming removed 0 bases at V and 5 bases at J, with 5 bases between. Germline V gene data show CDR1 as LGHDT and CDR2 as YNNKEL (reference sequence). The CDR3 bases are TGTGCCAGCAGCCAAGATCCAGACAATGAGCAGTTCTTC. It encodes CASSQDPDNEQFF.

The CDR3 DNA follows: TGCAGTGCTACGCGGACGCTAAACAATGAGCAGTTCTTC. Protein sequence: CSATRTLNNEQFF. The chain uses TRBV20-1 and TRBJ2-1; the D is unclear. This CDR3 contains 13 residues. V lost 4 bases to trimming and J lost 5 bases, with 12 bases between them. CDR1 and CDR2 from the germline V gene are DFQATT and SNEGSKA (reference sequence).

The V and J genes are TRBV7-3 and TRBJ2-1, with 7 bases lining up with TRBD1. CDR3 length: 15 residues. The V gene end was trimmed by 5 bases and the J gene end by 13 bases; junction bases not matched to a gene: 17. Looked up from germline, CDR1 is SGHTA and CDR2 is FQGTGA. CDR3 residues: CASSPLGGVGETQFF. The CDR3 region has the DNA TGTGCCAGCAGCCCCTTAGGGGGCGTCGGAGAGACCCAGTTCTTC.

In this sample, this clonotype turned up once. The gene calls are TRBV12-3 or TRBV12-4 and TRBJ2-1; 8 nucleotides agree with TRBD1. This CDR3 contains 13 residues. V shed 6 bases, J shed 8 bases, and the junction held 6 bases outside the gene matches. CDR3 nucleotides: TGTGCCAGCAGAAGGACAGGGCGAGATGAGCAGTTCTTC. Its translation: CASRRTGRDEQFF.

This clonotype was counted between two and nine times. V is TRBV29-1 and J is TRBJ1-5; D not resolved. CDR1 and CDR2 (germline): SQVTM, ANQGSEA. V was shortened by 4 bases and J by 0 bases, with 4 bases between the two germline ends. The CDR3 sequence is 12 residues long. CDR3 coding DNA: TGCAGCGTTGCCAGTAGCAATCAGCCCCAGCATTTT. Protein product: CSVASSNQPQHF. The full variable domain, completed using reference TRBV29-1 and TRBJ1-5, is SAVISQKPSRDICQRGTSLTIQCQVDSQVTMMFWYRQQPGQSLTLIATANQGSEATYESGFVIDKFPISRPNLTFSTLTVSNMSPEDSSIYLCSVASSNQPQHFGDGTRLSIL.

V is TRBV20-1 and J is TRBJ2-1; no clear D gene. The germline CDR1 and CDR2 sequences are DFQATT and SNEGSKA (reference sequence). The ends were cut back, 4 bases at V and 5 bases at J, with 12 bases in the middle. The CDR3 covers 13 residues. The CDR3 spells CSATHLRNNEQFF. Written as DNA, the CDR3 is TGCAGTGCTACCCACCTTCGCAACAATGAGCAGTTCTTC.

As for this clonotype: With a much larger clone just one base away, this may be a read error. This sequence joins TRBV7-2 and TRBJ1-5; D call uncertain. The CDR3 sequence is 14 residues long. V lost 2 bases and J 0 bases, leaving 5 bases between the germline ends. Germline V gene data show CDR1 as SGHTA and CDR2 as FQGNSA. The CDR3 sequence is CASSLRSSNQPQHF. CDR3 bases: TGTGCCAGCAGCTTACGCTCTAGCAATCAGCCCCAGCATTTT.

This clonotype has just a few counts. The DNA of the CDR3 is TGTGCCAGCTTTGGGAGCAGCGGCTACGAGCAGTACTTC. Translated, it gives CASFGSSGYEQYF. The chain joins TRBV7-9 to TRBJ2-7; a possible D gene is TRBD2 (5 bases). The CDR3 has 13 residues. V lost 8 bases, J lost 3 bases, and 14 bases lay in between. Germline V gene data show CDR1 as SEHNR and CDR2 as FQNEAQ (reference sequence).

This clonotype was observed a handful of times. The rearrangement joins TRBV10-3 to TRBJ2-4; 10 nucleotides line up with TRBD2. The DNA matches TRBJ2-7 better at its end, which makes the J call doubtful. The CDR3 runs 14 residues. The germline V gene encodes CDR1 ENHRY and CDR2 SYGVKD. The CDR3 loop is CAISSGTSEYEQYF. Here the CDR3 DNA reads TGTGCCATCAGTTCGGGGACTAGCGAGTACGAGCAGTACTTC.

V gene TRBV19 combines with J gene TRBJ1-1, with a weak D call TRBD1 (6 bases). The CDR3 is made up of 14 amino acids. Germline CDR1 reads LNHDA; CDR2 reads SQIVND (reference sequence). The V gene lost 5 bases and the J gene lost 2 bases, with 12 bases spanning the gap. Here the CDR3 DNA reads TGTGCCAGTAGTCCATGGACAGAAAACACTGAAGCTTTCTTT. This sequence encodes CASSPWTENTEAFF.

This clonotype was counted once. The rearrangement joins TRBV4-3 to TRBJ2-4; 9 positions agree with TRBD1. TRBJ2-7 matches the DNA end more closely, so the J call is doubtful. The CDR3 has 15 residues. Germline values: CDR1 LGHNA, CDR2 YSLEER. The CDR3 region has the DNA TGCGCCAGCAGCCAAGGGACAGGGGTTGGGGACGAGCAGTACTTC. Its protein product is CASSQGTGVGDEQYF.

This clonotype occurred many times. The DNA for the CDR3 is TGCAGCGTTGACCAATCGGGGACAGGGGACCCTCTAGAGCAGTACTTC. Amino acid sequence: CSVDQSGTGDPLEQYF. The chain employs TRBV29-1 and TRBJ2-7, with 10 nucleotides matching TRBD1. V lost 3 bases to trimming and J lost 7 bases; unmatched junction nucleotides: 15. From germline, CDR1 is SQVTM and CDR2 ANQGSEA. The CDR3 sequence is 16 residues long.